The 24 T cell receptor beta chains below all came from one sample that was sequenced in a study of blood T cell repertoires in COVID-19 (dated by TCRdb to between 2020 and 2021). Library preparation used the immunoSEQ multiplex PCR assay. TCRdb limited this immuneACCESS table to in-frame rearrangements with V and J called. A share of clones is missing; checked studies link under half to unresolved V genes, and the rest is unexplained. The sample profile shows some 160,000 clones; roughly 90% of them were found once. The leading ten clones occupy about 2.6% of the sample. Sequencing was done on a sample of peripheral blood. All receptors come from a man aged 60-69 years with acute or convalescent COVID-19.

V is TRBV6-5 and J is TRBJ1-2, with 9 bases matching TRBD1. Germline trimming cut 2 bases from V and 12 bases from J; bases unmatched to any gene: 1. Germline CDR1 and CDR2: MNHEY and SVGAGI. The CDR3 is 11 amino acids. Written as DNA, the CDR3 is TGTGCCAGCAGTTACGGGACAGGGCACACCTTC. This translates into CASSYGTGHTF.

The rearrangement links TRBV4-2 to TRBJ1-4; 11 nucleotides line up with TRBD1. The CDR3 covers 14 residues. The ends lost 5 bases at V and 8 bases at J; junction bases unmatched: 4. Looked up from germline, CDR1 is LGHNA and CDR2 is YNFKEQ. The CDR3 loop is CASSKDRGREKLFF. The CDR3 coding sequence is TGTGCCAGCAGCAAGGACAGGGGGCGGGAAAAACTGTTTTTT.

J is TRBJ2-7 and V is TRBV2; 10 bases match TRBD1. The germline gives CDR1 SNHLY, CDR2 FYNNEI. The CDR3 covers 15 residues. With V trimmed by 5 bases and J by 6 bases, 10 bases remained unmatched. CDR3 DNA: TGTGCCAGCAGTCAAAAGACAGGGGGCTCTCTCGAGCAGTACTTC. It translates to CASSQKTGGSLEQYF.

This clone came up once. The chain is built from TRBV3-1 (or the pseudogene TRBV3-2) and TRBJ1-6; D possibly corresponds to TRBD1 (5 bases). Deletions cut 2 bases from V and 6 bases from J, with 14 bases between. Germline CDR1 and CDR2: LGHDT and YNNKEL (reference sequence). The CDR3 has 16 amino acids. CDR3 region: CASSQYQAGLNSPLHF. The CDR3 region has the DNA TGTGCCAGCAGCCAATACCAGGCAGGGCTTAATTCACCCCTCCACTTT.

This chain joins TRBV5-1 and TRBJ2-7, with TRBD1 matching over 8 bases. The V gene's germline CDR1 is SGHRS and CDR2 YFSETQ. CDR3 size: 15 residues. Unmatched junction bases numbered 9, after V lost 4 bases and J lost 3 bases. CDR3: CASSLTGTGNYEQYF. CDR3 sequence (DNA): TGCGCCAGCAGCCTCACCGGGACAGGTAACTACGAGCAGTACTTC.

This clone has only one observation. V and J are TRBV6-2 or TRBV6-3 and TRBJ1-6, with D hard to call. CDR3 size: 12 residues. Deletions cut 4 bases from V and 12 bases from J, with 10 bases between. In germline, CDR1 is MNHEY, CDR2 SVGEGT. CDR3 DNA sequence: TGTGCCAGCAGTTCGGAGCGTTTACCCCTCCACTTT. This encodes CASSSERLPLHF.

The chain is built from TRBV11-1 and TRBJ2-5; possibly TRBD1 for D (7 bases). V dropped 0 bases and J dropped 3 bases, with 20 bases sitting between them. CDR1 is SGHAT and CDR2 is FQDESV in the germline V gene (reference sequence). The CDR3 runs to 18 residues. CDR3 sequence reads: CASSLAPGGPSRKETQYF. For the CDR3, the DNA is TGTGCCAGCAGCTTAGCCCCAGGGGGGCCGTCGAGGAAAGAGACCCAGTACTTC. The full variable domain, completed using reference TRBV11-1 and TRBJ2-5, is EAEVAQSPRYKITEKSQAVAFWCDPISGHATLYWYRQILGQGPELLVQFQDESVVDDSQLPKDRFSAERLKGVDSTLKIQPAELGDSAMYLCASSLAPGGPSRKETQYFGPGTRLLVL.

CDR3 loop: CASSQGKAGGAEAFF. Written as DNA, the CDR3 is TGCGCCAGCAGCCAAGGTAAGGCAGGAGGCGCTGAAGCTTTCTTT. The chain carries TRBV4-3 and TRBJ1-1, with D unresolved. The CDR3 is 15 residues long. In germline, CDR1 is LGHNA, CDR2 YSLEER. V dropped 1 base and J dropped 6 bases, with 15 bases sitting between them.

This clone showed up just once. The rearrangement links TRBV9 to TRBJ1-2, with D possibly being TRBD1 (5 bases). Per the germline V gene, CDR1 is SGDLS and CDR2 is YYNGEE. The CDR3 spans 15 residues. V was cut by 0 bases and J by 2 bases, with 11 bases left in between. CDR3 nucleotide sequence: TGTGCCAGCAGCGTAGCTTCACAGGCGAACTATGGCTACACCTTC. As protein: CASSVASQANYGYTF.

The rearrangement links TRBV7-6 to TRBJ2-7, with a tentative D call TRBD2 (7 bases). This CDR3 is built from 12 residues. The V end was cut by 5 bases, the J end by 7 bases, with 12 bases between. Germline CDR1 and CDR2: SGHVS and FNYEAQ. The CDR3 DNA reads TGTGCCAGCAGCAGGAGGGGGGGGGAGCAGTACTTC. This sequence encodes CASSRRGGEQYF.

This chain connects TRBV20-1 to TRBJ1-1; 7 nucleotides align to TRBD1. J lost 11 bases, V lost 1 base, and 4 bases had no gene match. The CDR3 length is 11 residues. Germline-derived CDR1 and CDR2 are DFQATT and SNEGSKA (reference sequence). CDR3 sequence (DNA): TGCAGTGCTAGAGGGCCAGGGGGGGCTTTCTTT. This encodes CSARGPGGAFF.

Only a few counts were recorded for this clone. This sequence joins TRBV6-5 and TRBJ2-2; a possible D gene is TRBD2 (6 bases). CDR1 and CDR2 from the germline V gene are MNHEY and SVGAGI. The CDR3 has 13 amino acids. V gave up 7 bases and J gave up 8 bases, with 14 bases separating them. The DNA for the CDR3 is TGTGCCAGCACCAAAGGAGGGTTGGGGGAGCTGTTTTTT. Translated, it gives CASTKGGLGELFF.

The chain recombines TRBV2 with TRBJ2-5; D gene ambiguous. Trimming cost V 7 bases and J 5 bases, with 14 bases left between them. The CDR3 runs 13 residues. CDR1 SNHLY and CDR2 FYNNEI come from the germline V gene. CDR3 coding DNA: TGTGCCAGCAACCCACAGTATTGGGAGACCCAGTACTTC. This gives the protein CASNPQYWETQYF.

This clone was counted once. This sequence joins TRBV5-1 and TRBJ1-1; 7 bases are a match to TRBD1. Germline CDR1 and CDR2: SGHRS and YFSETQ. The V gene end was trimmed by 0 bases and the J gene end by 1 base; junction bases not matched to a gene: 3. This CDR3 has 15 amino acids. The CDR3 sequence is CASSLADRSNTEAFF. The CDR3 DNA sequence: TGCGCCAGCAGCTTGGCGGACAGGTCGAACACTGAAGCTTTCTTT. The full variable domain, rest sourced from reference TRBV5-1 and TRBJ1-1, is KAGVTQTPRYLIKTRGQQVTLSCSPISGHRSVSWYQQTPGQGLQFLFEYFSETQRNKGNFPGRFSGRQFSNSRSEMNVSTLELGDSALYLCASSLADRSNTEAFFGQGTRLTVV.

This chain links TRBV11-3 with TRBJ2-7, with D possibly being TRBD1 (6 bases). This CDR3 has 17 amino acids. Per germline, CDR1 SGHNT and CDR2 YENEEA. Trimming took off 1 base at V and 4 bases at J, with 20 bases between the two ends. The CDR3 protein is CASSLGWDTNRWYEQYF. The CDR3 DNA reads TGTGCCAGCAGCTTAGGATGGGACACCAATCGGTGGTACGAGCAGTACTTC.

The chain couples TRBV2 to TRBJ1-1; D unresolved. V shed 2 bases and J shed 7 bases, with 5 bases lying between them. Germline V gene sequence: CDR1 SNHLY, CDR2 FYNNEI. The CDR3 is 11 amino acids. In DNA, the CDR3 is TGTGCCAGCAGTGAATCCGGTGAAGCTTTCTTT. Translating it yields CASSESGEAFF.

This chain's CDR3 is CASQARQRAHEQYF. CDR3 nucleotide sequence: TGTGCCAGTCAGGCTCGGCAGAGGGCCCACGAGCAGTACTTC. The chain carries TRBV6-5 and TRBJ2-7; perhaps TRBD2 as D (5 bases). The CDR3 spans 14 residues. The V end lost 9 bases, the J end lost 5 bases, and 20 bases lay between the germline ends. Germline V gene lookup returns CDR1 MNHEY and CDR2 SVGAGI.

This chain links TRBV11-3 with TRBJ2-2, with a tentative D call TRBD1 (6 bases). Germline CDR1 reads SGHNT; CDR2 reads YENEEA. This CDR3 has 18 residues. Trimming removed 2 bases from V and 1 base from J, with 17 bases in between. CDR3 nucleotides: TGTGCCAGCAGCTTAACCTACAGGGTTTCTGAGAACACCGGGGAGCTGTTTTTT. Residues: CASSLTYRVSENTGELFF.

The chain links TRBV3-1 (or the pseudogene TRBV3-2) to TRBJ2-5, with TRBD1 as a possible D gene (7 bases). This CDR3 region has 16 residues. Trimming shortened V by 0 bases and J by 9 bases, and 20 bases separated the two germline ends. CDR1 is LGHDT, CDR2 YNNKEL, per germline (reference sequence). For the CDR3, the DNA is TGTGCCAGCAGCCAAGATCAAGCAGGGGGGCGCGCGCCCCAGTACTTC. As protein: CASSQDQAGGRAPQYF.

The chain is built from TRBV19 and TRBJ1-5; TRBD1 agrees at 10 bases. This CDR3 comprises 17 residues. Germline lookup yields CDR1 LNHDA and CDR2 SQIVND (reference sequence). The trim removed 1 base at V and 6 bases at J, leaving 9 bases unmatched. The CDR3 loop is CASSIGRGTGDRQPQHF. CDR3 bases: TGTGCCAGTAGTATAGGCCGCGGGACAGGGGATCGTCAGCCCCAGCATTTT.

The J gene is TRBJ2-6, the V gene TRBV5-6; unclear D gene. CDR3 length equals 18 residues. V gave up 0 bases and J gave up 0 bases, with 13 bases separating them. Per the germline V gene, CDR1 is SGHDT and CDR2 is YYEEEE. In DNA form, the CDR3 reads TGTGCCAGCAGCTTGGGTGTACGATCTAGCTCTGGGGCCAACGTCCTGACTTTC. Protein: CASSLGVRSSSGANVLTF.

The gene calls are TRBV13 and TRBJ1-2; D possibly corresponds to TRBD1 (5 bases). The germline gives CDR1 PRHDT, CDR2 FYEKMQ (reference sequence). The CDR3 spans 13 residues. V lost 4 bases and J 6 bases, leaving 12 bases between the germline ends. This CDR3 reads CASSSTGGDGYTF. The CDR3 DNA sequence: TGTGCCAGCAGCTCTACCGGAGGGGATGGCTACACCTTC.

The CDR3 DNA reads as TGTGCCAGCAGCTTGGATCAACAGAAAGCTTTCTTT. This codes for CASSLDQQKAFF. The rearrangement joins TRBV3-1 (or the pseudogene TRBV3-2) to TRBJ1-1; D ambiguous. Germline assignment: CDR1 LGHDT and CDR2 YNNKEL (reference sequence). V lost 5 bases and J 9 bases, leaving 13 bases between the germline ends. This CDR3 region has 12 residues.

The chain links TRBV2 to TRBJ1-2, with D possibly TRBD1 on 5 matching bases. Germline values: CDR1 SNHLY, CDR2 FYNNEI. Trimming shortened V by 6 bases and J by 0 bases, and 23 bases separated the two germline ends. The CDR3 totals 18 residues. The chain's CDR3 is CASSEPGDRLLPNYGYTF. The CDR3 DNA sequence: TGTGCCAGCAGCGAACCTGGAGACAGACTTTTACCTAACTATGGCTACACCTTC.